The 18 T cell receptor beta chains below all came from one sample that was sequenced in a study of early T cells in non-severe SARS-CoV-2 infection. TCRdb independently ran MiXCR on the 5' RACE reads; one entry per CDR3 protein. The repertoire has nearly 80,000 distinct CDR3 sequences, around 13% of them found once; the top ten carry 1.1%. Sequencing input: whole blood. These receptors were obtained from an adult who was a healthcare worker with PCR-confirmed SARS-CoV-2 infection or an uninfected control (not recorded which).

In its sample, this clonotype was seen many times. This sequence joins TRBV11-3 and TRBJ2-3; D is uncertain. Per the germline V gene, CDR1 is SGHNT and CDR2 is YENEEA. This CDR3 contains 13 residues. V shed 5 bases and J shed 6 bases, with 12 bases lying between them. The CDR3 nucleotides read TGTGCCAGCAGCGTAGGACGGTCGGATACGCAGTATTTT. Protein sequence: CASSVGRSDTQYF.

There are many counts of this clonotype. V and J are TRBV29-1 and TRBJ1-1; 7 bases match TRBD1. J gave up 5 bases and V 5 bases, and 5 bases lay outside the gene matches. CDR1 and CDR2 from the germline V gene are SQVTM and ANQGSEA. There are 12 residues in the CDR3. CDR3 sequence: CSVRQGLTEAFF. CDR3 DNA sequence: TGCAGCGTTCGACAGGGATTAACTGAAGCTTTCTTT.

This clonotype was observed a handful of times. The gene calls are TRBV6-5 and TRBJ2-7; D ambiguous. Germline V lookup: CDR1 MNHEY, CDR2 SVGAGI. Trimming pared 0 bases from V and 4 bases from J, leaving 13 bases between. The CDR3 has 15 amino acids. CDR3 DNA sequence: TGTGCCAGCAGTTACTCGGCAGCCTATGGGTACGAGCAGTACTTC. It codes for CASSYSAAYGYEQYF.

The rearrangement uses TRBV18 and TRBJ2-1, with D perhaps given as TRBD1 or TRBD2 (5 bases each). V was cut by 2 bases and J by 6 bases, with 5 bases left in between. Germline CDR1 KGHSH, CDR2 LQKENI. The CDR3 runs to 12 residues. CDR3 sequence reads: CASSPGGNEQFF. Here the CDR3 DNA reads TGTGCCAGCTCACCAGGGGGCAATGAGCAGTTCTTC.

This clonotype was seen at least ten times. J is TRBJ2-2 and V is TRBV18; D remains unclear. Trimming removed 1 base at V and 5 bases at J, with 5 bases between. The CDR3 contains 13 residues. Germline V gives CDR1 KGHSH, CDR2 LQKENI. The DNA of the CDR3 is TGTGCCAGCTCACCACTGACTACCGGGGAGCTGTTTTTT. As protein: CASSPLTTGELFF.

This clonotype appeared a few times. The chain has TRBV20-1 and TRBJ2-7; TRBD1 matches 7 bases. The CDR3 consists of 16 residues. Germline V gene sequence: CDR1 DFQATT, CDR2 SNEGSKA (reference sequence). V was pared by 3 bases and J by 2 bases, with 13 bases of the junction left unmatched. CDR3 in amino acids: CSARDQDREGTYEQYF. The CDR3 nucleotides read TGCAGTGCTAGGGACCAAGACAGGGAAGGAACCTACGAGCAGTACTTC.

This rearrangement joins TRBV21-1 to TRBJ1-4. TRBV21-1 is tagged as a pseudogene. The CDR3 is 11 amino acids. The CDR3 region is CASNRRKKLFF. The DNA for the CDR3 is TGTGCCAGCAACAGAAGGAAAAAACTGTTTTTT.

V usage is TRBV5-4 and J usage is TRBJ2-3; 7 nucleotides match TRBD2. Looked up from germline, CDR1 is SGHNT and CDR2 is YYREEE (reference sequence). V gave up 4 bases and J gave up 4 bases; unmatched junction bases: 12. The CDR3 consists of 16 residues. CDR3 loop: CASSDYSGPGPDTQYF. The CDR3 nucleotides are TGTGCCAGCAGCGACTATAGCGGGCCCGGTCCAGATACGCAGTATTTT.

There are many counts of this clonotype. The chain uses TRBV7-9 and TRBJ2-1; 8 bases are a match to TRBD2. Trimming removed 5 bases from V and 5 bases from J; junction bases left unmatched: 14. Germline CDR1 is SEHNR and CDR2 is FQNEAQ (reference sequence). The CDR3 spans 17 residues. The chain's CDR3 is CASSRLLLRGANNEQFF. In DNA form, the CDR3 reads TGTGCCAGCAGCCGCCTCCTCTTGCGGGGGGCTAACAATGAGCAGTTCTTC.

This clonotype has just a few counts. The CDR3 bases are TGTGCCAGCAGCCAACTCCCGGGACAGGGGCGCGCCTATGGCTACACCTTC. Amino acids: CASSQLPGQGRAYGYTF. The chain uses TRBV3-1 and TRBJ1-2; TRBD1 aligns across 10 bases. Germline CDR1 reads LGHDT; CDR2 reads YNNKEL (reference sequence). The V gene end was trimmed by 2 bases and the J gene end by 4 bases; junction bases not matched to a gene: 10. The CDR3 is 17 amino acids.

This clonotype has at least ten counts. The gene calls are TRBV6-6 and TRBJ1-1, with a weak D call TRBD1 (5 bases). This CDR3 comprises 15 residues. The germline V gene has CDR1 MNHNY and CDR2 SVGAGI (reference sequence). Trimming stripped 6 bases from V and 8 bases from J, with 22 bases between. The CDR3 here is CASRTLLTGPGEAFF. CDR3 DNA sequence: TGTGCCAGCAGAACACTGCTTACAGGCCCGGGAGAAGCTTTCTTT.

Only a few counts were recorded for this clonotype. The V call is TRBV5-5, the J call TRBJ1-3; D uncertain. In germline, CDR1 is SGHKS, CDR2 YYEKEE (reference sequence). The CDR3 covers 16 residues. V lost 0 bases to trimming and J lost 0 bases, with 10 bases between them. The CDR3 is CASSLEVGNSGNTIYF. DNA for the CDR3: TGTGCCAGCAGCTTGGAGGTCGGCAACTCTGGAAACACCATATATTTT.

The chain combines TRBV29-1 with TRBJ2-2; TRBD2 aligns across 7 bases. CDR3 length equals 16 residues. The ends lost 1 base at V and 2 bases at J; junction bases unmatched: 7. CDR1 and CDR2 from the germline V gene are SQVTM and ANQGSEA. CDR3 region: CSVEVSGEINTGELFF. The CDR3, as DNA: TGCAGCGTTGAAGTAAGCGGGGAGATTAACACCGGGGAGCTGTTTTTT.

V and J are TRBV12-3 or TRBV12-4 and TRBJ1-2; D remains ambiguous. Trimming removed 3 bases at V and 8 bases at J, with 13 bases between. This CDR3 has 13 residues. CDR3 in amino acids: CASSFRQDRGYTF. In nucleotides, the CDR3 is TGTGCCAGCAGTTTTCGGCAGGACCGCGGCTACACCTTC.

In this sample, this clonotype turned up many times. V gene TRBV7-9 combines with J gene TRBJ2-7; TRBD2 aligns across 8 bases. The ends lost 9 bases at V and 3 bases at J; junction bases unmatched: 13. The CDR3 runs 15 residues. Germline V CDR1 and CDR2: SEHNR, FQNEAQ (reference sequence). CDR3: CASTITGTSVYEQYF. The CDR3 DNA reads TGTGCCAGTACCATTACCGGGACTAGTGTCTACGAGCAGTACTTC.

This clonotype was seen repeatedly, ten times or more. The chain recombines TRBV18 with TRBJ2-3; TRBD2 agrees at 7 bases. Germline loops: CDR1 KGHSH, CDR2 LQKENI. V lost 3 bases and J lost 3; bases outside the gene matches: 3. The CDR3 has 14 amino acids. The CDR3 loop reads CASSPLAATDTQYF. For the CDR3, the DNA is TGTGCCAGCTCACCCCTAGCGGCAACAGATACGCAGTATTTT.

CDR3 nucleotides: TGTGCCAGCAGTGAAGAGGGGAGGGACGAGCAGTACTTC. This translates into CASSEEGRDEQYF. The chain employs TRBV2 and TRBJ2-7; 7 bases align to TRBD2. CDR1 and CDR2 from the germline V gene are SNHLY and FYNNEI. Unmatched junction bases numbered 2, after V lost 1 base and J lost 5 bases. The CDR3 spans 13 residues.

The chain has TRBV7-9 and TRBJ1-4; the D is unclear. There are 13 residues in the CDR3. The V gene lost 5 bases and the J gene lost 10 bases, with 14 bases spanning the gap. CDR1 and CDR2 from the germline V gene are SEHNR and FQNEAQ (reference sequence). The CDR3 reads CASSPWGDGKLFF. The DNA for the CDR3 is TGTGCCAGCAGCCCGTGGGGAGATGGAAAACTGTTTTTT. Drawing the rest from reference TRBV7-9 and TRBJ1-4, the complete variable domain is DTGVSQNPRHKITKRGQNVTFRCDPISEHNRLYWYRQTLGQGPEFLTYFQNEAQLEKSRLLSDRFSAERPKGSFSTLEIQRTEQGDSAMYLCASSPWGDGKLFFGSGTQLSVL.